In its sample, the clone carrying this T cell receptor (beta chain) was seen once. Its antigen is unidentified. The table came from immunoSEQ multiplex PCR; TCRdb's copy has only in-frame clones and leaves some out. Of over 200,000 clones listed, approximately 90% were seen once; the top ten hold roughly 10%. Treatment: about 20 received Ad26.COV2.S at low or high dose, single or two shots; about 5 received placebo; per-sample allocation not given. Sampling happened 63 days after the first vaccine or placebo injection. The data derive from a study of Ad26.COV2.S vaccination and SARS-CoV-2 variants. Overall study results and limits: There was reportedly substantial breadth in spike-specific CD8+ and CD4+ T cell responses after vaccination. Measures of TCR breadth and depth may have fallen short of total T cell responses. The placebo group had lower spike-specific TCR breadth than the vaccine recipients did.

Sequencing was performed on peripheral blood, taken in a trial of Ad26.COV2.S vaccine versus placebo. The source of this sequence is a person between 18 and 65 years old who received the Ad26.COV2.S COVID-19 vaccine or a placebo.

CDR3 sequence: CASHSPRGLGIQYF. DNA for the CDR3: TGTGCCAGCCACTCACCTCGAGGGCTCGGCATTCAGTACTTC. The chain uses TRBV11-2 and TRBJ2-4, with D maybe TRBD2 (5 bases). The germline V gene has CDR1 SGHAT and CDR2 FQNNGV. The V end was cut by 8 bases, the J end by 9 bases, with 20 bases between. This CDR3 is built from 14 residues. The full variable domain, its missing parts supplied by reference TRBV11-2 and TRBJ2-4, is EAGVAQSPRYKIIEKRQSVAFWCNPISGHATLYWYQQILGQGPKLLIQFQNNGVVDDSQLPKDRFSAERLKGVDSTLKIQPAKLEDSAVYLCASHSPRGLGIQYFGAGTRLSVL.